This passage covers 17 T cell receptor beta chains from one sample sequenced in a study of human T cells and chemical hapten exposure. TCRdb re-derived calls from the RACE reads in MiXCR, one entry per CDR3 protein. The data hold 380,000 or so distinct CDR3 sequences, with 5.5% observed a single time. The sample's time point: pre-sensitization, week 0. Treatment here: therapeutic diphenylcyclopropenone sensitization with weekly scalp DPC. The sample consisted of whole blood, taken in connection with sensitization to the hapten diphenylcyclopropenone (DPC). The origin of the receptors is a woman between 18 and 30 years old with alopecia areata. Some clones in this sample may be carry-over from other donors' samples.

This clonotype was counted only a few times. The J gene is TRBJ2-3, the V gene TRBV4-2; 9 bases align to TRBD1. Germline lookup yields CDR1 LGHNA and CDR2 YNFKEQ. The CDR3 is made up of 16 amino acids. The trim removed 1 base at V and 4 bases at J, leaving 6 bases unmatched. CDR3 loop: CASSQGRTGDADTQYF. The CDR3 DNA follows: TGTGCCAGCAGCCAAGGACGGACAGGGGATGCAGATACGCAGTATTTT.

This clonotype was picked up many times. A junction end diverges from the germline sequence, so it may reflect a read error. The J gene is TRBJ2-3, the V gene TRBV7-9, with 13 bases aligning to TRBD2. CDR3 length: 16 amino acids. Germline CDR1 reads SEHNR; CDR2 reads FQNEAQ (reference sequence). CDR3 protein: CASSLGLAGDTDTQYF. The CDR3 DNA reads TGTGCCAGCAGTTTAGGACTAGCGGGGGACACAGATACGCAGTATTTT.

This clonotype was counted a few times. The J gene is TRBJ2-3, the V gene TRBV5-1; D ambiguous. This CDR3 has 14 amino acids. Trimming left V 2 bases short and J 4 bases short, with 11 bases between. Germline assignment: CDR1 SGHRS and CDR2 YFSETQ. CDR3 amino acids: CASSFGFAADTQYF. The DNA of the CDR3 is TGCGCCAGCAGCTTTGGGTTTGCAGCAGATACGCAGTATTTT.

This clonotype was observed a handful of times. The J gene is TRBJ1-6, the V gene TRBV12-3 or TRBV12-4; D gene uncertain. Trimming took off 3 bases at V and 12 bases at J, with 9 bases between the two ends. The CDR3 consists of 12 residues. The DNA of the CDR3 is TGTGCCAGCAGTTTTTTGGGGTTACCCCTCCACTTT. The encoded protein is CASSFLGLPLHF.

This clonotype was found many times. The CDR3 reads CASSYGRGPWELFF. CDR3 bases: TGTGCCAGCAGTTACGGAAGGGGGCCCTGGGAGCTGTTTTTT. This sequence joins TRBV6-2 or TRBV6-3 and TRBJ2-2, with 7 bases lining up with TRBD1. Germline-derived CDR1 and CDR2 are MNHEY and SVGEGT. J was trimmed by 9 bases and V by 2 bases; bases with no gene match: 6. The CDR3 covers 14 residues.

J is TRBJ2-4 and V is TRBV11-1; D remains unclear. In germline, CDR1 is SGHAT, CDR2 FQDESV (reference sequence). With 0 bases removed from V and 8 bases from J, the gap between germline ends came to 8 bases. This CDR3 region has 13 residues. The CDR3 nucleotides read TGTGCCAGCAGCTTAGCTGTGGAAGACATTCAGTACTTC. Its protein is CASSLAVEDIQYF.

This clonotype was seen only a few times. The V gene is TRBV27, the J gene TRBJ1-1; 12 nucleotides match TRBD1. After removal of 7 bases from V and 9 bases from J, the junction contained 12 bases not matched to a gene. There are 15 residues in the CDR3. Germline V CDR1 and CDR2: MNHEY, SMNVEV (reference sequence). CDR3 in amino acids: CASNHLGQGARQAFF. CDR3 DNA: TGTGCCAGCAACCACTTGGGACAGGGGGCGAGACAAGCTTTCTTT.

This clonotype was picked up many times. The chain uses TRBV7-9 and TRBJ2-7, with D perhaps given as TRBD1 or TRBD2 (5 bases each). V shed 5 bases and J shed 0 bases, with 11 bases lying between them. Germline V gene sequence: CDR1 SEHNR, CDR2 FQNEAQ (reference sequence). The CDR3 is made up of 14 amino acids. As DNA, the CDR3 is TGTGCCAGCAGCCGGGACGGAGCCTCCTACGAGCAGTACTTC. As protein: CASSRDGASYEQYF. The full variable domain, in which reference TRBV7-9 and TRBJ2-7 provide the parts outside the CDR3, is DTGVSQNPRHKITKRGQNVTFRCDPISEHNRLYWYRQTLGQGPEFLTYFQNEAQLEKSRLLSDRFSAERPKGSFSTLEIQRTEQGDSAMYLCASSRDGASYEQYFGPGTRLTVT.

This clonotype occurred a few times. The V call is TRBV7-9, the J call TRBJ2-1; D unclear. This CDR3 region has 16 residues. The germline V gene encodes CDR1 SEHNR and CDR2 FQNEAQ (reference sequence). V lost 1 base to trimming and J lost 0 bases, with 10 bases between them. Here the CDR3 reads CASSLVVLDSYNEQFF. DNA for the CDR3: TGTGCCAGCAGCTTAGTCGTTCTAGACTCCTACAATGAGCAGTTCTTC. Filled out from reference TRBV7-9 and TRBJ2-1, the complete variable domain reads DTGVSQNPRHKITKRGQNVTFRCDPISEHNRLYWYRQTLGQGPEFLTYFQNEAQLEKSRLLSDRFSAERPKGSFSTLEIQRTEQGDSAMYLCASSLVVLDSYNEQFFGPGTRLTVL.

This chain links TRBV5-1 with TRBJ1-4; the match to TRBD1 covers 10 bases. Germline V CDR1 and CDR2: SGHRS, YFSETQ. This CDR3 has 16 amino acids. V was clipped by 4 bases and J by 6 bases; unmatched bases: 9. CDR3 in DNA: TGCGCCAGCAGCCTCGACCGGGGGACAGGGGATGAAAAACTGTTTTTT. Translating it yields CASSLDRGTGDEKLFF.

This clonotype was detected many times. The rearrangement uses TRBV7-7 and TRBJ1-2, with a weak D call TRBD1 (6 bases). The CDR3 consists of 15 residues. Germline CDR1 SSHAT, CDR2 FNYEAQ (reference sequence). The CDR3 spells CATTPQGSFPFGYTF. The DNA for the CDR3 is TGTGCTACCACCCCCCAGGGGTCGTTCCCGTTTGGCTACACCTTC.

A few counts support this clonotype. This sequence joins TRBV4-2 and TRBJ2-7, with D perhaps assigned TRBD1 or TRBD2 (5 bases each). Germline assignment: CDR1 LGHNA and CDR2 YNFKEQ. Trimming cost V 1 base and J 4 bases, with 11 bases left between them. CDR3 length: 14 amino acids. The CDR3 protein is CASSQVGTQYEQYF. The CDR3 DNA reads TGTGCCAGCAGCCAAGTCGGGACCCAGTACGAGCAGTACTTC.

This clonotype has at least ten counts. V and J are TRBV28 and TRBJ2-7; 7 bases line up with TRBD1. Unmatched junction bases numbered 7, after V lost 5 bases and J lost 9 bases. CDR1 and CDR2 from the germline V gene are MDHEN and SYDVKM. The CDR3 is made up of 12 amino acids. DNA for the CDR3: TGTGCCAGCAGTGTTACAGGGGTGGGGCAGTACTTC. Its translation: CASSVTGVGQYF.

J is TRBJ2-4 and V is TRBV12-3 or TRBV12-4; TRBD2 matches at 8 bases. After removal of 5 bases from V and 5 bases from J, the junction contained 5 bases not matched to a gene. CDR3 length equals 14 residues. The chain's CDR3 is CASSRSGGENIQYF. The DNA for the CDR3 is TGTGCCAGCAGTCGGAGCGGGGGCGAAAACATTCAGTACTTC.

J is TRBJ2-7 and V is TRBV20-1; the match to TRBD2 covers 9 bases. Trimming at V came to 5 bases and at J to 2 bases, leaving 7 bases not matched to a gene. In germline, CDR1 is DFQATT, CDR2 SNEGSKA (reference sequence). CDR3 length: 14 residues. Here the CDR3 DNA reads TGCAGTGCTCCAATAACTAGCGGGCCCTACGAGCAGTACTTC. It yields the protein CSAPITSGPYEQYF.

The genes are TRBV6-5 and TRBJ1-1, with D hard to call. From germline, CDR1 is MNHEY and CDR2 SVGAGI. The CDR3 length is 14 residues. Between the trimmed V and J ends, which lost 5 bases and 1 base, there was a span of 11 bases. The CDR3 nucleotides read TGTGCCAGCAGTCCCCCCTTGGGGAACACTGAAGCTTTCTTT. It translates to CASSPPLGNTEAFF.

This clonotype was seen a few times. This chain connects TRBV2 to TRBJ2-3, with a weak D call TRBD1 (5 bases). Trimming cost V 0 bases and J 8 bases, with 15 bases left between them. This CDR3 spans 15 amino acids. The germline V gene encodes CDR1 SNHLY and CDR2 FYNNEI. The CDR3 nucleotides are TGTGCCAGCAGTGAAGCGCGGACACCTAGTAGTACGCAGTATTTT. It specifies CASSEARTPSSTQYF.